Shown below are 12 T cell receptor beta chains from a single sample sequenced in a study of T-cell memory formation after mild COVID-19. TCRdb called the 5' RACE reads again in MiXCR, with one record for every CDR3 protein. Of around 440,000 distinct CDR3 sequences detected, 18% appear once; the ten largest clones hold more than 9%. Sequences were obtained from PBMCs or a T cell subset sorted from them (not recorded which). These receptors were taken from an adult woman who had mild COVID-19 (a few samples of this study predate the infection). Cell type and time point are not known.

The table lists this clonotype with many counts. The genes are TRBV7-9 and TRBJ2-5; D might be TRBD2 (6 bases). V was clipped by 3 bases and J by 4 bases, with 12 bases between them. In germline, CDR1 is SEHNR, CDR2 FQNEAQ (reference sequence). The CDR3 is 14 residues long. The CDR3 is CASSFSLGGETQYF. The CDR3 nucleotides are TGTGCCAGCAGCTTTTCGTTGGGAGGAGAGACCCAGTACTTC.

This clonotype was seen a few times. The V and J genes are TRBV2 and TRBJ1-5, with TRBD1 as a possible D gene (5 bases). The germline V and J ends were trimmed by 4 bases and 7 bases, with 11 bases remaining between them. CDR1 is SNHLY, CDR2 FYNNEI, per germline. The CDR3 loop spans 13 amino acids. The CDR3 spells CASSVVQDQPQHF. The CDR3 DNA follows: TGTGCCAGCAGTGTAGTACAGGACCAGCCCCAGCATTTT.

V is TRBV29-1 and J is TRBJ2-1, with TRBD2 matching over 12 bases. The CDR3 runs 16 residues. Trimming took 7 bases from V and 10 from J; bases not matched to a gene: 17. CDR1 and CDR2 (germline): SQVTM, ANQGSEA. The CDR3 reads CSAPSPLAGGPTEQFF. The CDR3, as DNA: TGCAGCGCCCCGTCCCCCCTAGCGGGAGGGCCCACCGAGCAGTTCTTC.

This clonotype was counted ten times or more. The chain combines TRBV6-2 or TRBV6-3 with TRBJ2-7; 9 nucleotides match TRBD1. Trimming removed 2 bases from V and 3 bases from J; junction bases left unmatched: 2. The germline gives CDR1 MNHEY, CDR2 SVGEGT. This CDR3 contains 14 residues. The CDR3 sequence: CASSYRDRDYEQYF. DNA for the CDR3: TGTGCCAGCAGTTACAGGGACAGGGACTACGAGCAGTACTTC.

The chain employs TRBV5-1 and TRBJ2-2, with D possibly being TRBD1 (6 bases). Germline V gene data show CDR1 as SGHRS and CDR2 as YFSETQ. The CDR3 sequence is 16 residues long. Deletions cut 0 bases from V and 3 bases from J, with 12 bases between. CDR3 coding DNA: TGCGCCAGCAGCTTGGAGGCCGCAGGGGACACCGGGGAGCTGTTTTTT. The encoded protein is CASSLEAAGDTGELFF.

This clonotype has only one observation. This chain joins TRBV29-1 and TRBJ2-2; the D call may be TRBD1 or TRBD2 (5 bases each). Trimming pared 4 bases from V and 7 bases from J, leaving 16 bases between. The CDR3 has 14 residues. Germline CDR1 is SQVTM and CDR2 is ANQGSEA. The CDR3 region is CSVVAGTHVGELFF. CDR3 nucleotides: TGCAGCGTTGTAGCCGGGACCCATGTCGGGGAGCTGTTTTTT.

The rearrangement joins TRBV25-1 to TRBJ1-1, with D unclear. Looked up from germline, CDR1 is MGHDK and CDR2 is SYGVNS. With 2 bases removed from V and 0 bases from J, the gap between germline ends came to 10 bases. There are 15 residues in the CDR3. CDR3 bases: TGTGCCAGCAGTGAAAACACCGAGCTGAACACTGAAGCTTTCTTT. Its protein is CASSENTELNTEAFF. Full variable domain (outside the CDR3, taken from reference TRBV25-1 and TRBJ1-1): EADIYQTPRYLVIGTGKKITLECSQTMGHDKMYWYQQDPGMELHLIHYSYGVNSTEKGDLSSESTVSRIRTEHFPLTLESARPSHTSQYLCASSENTELNTEAFFGQGTRLTVV.

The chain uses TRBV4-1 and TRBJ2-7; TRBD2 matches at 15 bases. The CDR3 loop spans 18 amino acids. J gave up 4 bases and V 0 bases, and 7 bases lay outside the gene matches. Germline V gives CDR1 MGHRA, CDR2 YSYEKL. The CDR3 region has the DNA TGCGCCAGCAGCCAAGACTCATGGACTAGCGGGAGGGGATACGAGCAGTACTTC. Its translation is CASSQDSWTSGRGYEQYF.

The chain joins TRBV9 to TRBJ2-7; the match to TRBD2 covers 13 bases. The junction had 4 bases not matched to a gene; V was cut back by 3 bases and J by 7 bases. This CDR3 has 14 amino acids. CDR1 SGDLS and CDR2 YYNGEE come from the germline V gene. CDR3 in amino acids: CASSAGLAGREQYF. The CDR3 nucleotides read TGTGCCAGCAGCGCGGGACTAGCGGGACGGGAGCAGTACTTC.

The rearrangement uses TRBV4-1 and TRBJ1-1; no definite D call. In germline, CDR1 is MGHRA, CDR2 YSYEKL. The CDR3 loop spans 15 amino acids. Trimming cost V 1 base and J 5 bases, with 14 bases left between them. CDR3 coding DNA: TGCGCCAGCAGCCAAGCCCAAGGCCTGAGAACTGAAGCTTTCTTT. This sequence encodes CASSQAQGLRTEAFF.

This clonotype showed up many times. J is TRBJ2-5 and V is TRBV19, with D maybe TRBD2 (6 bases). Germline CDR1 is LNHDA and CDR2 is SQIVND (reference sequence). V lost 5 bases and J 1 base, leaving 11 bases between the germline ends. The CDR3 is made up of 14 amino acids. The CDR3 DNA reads TGTGCCAGTAGTTTCCGGGGGTTCCAAGAGACCCAGTACTTC. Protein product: CASSFRGFQETQYF.

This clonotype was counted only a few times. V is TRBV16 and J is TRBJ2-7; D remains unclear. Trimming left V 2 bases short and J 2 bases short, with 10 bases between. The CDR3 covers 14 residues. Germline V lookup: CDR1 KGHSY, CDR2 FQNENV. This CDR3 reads CASSQPLRAYEQYF. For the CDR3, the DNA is TGTGCCAGCAGCCAACCGCTTCGAGCCTACGAGCAGTACTTC.